This TCR beta chain was observed in a study of cytomegalovirus exposure and HLA in healthy donors. The ends were cut back, 0 bases at V and 3 bases at J, with 15 bases in the middle. There are 16 residues in the CDR3. Germline CDR1 is SGHDT and CDR2 is YYEEEE. General observations from the study: Presence/absence analyses assumed roughly uniform sequencing depth across donors, which may not hold.

Both 60 Vbeta primers and 13 Jbeta primers went into the PCR. In the authors' methods: About 12 million of the about 80 million unique TCR beta chains counted in a later analysis were shared. The data were produced by immunoSEQ multiplex PCR, yet TCRdb's version contains in-frame clones alone and is incomplete. That table furnishes V, J and clone size, whereas the DNA furnished D and trimming. Of 130,000 or so clones listed, about 80% were seen once; the top ten hold roughly 5.7%. The table lists this clone with a few counts. No antigen is known for it. The sequenced material came from PBMCs. The chain carries TRBV5-6 and TRBJ2-5, with D maybe TRBD2 (6 bases). This TCR derives from a man aged 25-45 years in good health and CMV-seronegative. The CDR3 coding sequence is TGTGCCAGCAGCTTGGGGCCTATAGCGGAGAAAGAGACCCAGTACTTC. Its translation: CASSLGPIAEKETQYF.